Listed here are 7 T cell receptor beta chains from one sample, sequenced in a study of blood T cell repertoires in COVID-19. Assay used: immunoSEQ multiplex PCR; TCRdb lists only in-frame clones, some missing. The sample records approximately 240,000 clones, over 75% being singletons. Sequencing input: peripheral blood. These receptor sequences come from a woman between 40 and 55 years old who had recovered from COVID-19.

This clone was seen a single time. The rearrangement uses TRBV2 and TRBJ1-2, with unresolved D. Trimming cost V 7 bases and J 8 bases, with 11 bases left between them. The CDR3 covers 11 residues. Per the germline V gene, CDR1 is SNHLY and CDR2 is FYNNEI. The CDR3 bases are TGTGCCAGCAACCAGGCAGTAGGCTACACCTTC. Amino acids: CASNQAVGYTF.

The chain combines TRBV6-6 with TRBJ2-7; D is ambiguous. This CDR3 comprises 16 residues. The V end lost 0 bases, the J end lost 1 base, and 13 bases lay between the germline ends. Germline V gene lookup returns CDR1 MNHNY and CDR2 SVGAGI (reference sequence). DNA for the CDR3: TGTGCCAGCAGTTACTCCGACTCCTCCCCTTCCTACGAGCAGTACTTC. The encoded protein is CASSYSDSSPSYEQYF.

The V call is TRBV27, the J call TRBJ2-1, with 7 bases that match TRBD2. The germline V gene encodes CDR1 MNHEY and CDR2 SMNVEV (reference sequence). The CDR3 extends over 18 amino acids. The J segment lost 2 bases and the V segment lost 10 bases, leaving 20 bases of the junction unmatched. CDR3 loop: CAILSRGSREEPYNEQFF. For the CDR3, the DNA is TGTGCCATCCTCTCACGGGGTAGCCGGGAGGAGCCCTACAATGAGCAGTTCTTC.

The chain is built from TRBV12-1 and TRBJ2-7; the D call of TRBD1 is as the table states it, not checked on the DNA. TRBV12-1 is assigned pseudogene status. The CDR3 has 14 amino acids. The CDR3 is CASSTGPQSYEQYF. The DNA of the CDR3 is TGTGCCAGCAGCACAGGACCCCAGTCCTACGAGCAGTACTTC.

This clone was counted a few times. The J gene is TRBJ2-1, the V gene TRBV25-1, with 10 nucleotides matching TRBD1. Germline V gene lookup returns CDR1 MGHDK and CDR2 SYGVNS. The trim removed 4 bases at V and 6 bases at J, leaving 3 bases unmatched. The CDR3 runs to 14 residues. DNA of the CDR3: TGTGCCAGCAGTGCCCGGGACAGGGGCAATGAGCAGTTCTTC. Protein sequence: CASSARDRGNEQFF.

The CDR3 DNA follows: TGTGCCAGCAGCTTAGGGGGCGCTAACTATGGCTACACCTTC. Translation: CASSLGGANYGYTF. V is TRBV7-6 and J is TRBJ1-2, with D maybe TRBD1 (5 bases). Germline V lookup: CDR1 SGHVS, CDR2 FNYEAQ. This CDR3 contains 14 residues. The V gene lost 1 base and the J gene lost 0 bases, with 6 bases spanning the gap.

J is TRBJ1-6 and V is TRBV10-2, with 9 bases fitting TRBD1. J was trimmed by 5 bases and V by 10 bases; bases with no gene match: 3. The CDR3 runs 13 residues. Germline V gene sequence: CDR1 WSHSY, CDR2 SAAADI. CDR3 coding DNA: TGCGCCACCCGGGACAGGGATAATTCACCCCTCCACTTT. Translating gives CATRDRDNSPLHF.